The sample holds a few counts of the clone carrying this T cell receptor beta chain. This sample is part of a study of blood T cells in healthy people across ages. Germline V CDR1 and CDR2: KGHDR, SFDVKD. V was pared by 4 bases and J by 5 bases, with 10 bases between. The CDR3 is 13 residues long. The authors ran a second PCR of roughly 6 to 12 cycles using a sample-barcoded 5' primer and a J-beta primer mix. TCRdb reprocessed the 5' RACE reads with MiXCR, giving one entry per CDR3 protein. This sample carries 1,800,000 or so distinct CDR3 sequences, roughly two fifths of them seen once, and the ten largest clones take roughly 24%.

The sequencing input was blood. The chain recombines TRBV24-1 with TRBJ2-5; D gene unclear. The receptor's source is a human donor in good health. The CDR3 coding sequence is TGTGCCACCAGTGAGAATACCTGGGAGACCCAGTACTTC. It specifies CATSENTWETQYF.